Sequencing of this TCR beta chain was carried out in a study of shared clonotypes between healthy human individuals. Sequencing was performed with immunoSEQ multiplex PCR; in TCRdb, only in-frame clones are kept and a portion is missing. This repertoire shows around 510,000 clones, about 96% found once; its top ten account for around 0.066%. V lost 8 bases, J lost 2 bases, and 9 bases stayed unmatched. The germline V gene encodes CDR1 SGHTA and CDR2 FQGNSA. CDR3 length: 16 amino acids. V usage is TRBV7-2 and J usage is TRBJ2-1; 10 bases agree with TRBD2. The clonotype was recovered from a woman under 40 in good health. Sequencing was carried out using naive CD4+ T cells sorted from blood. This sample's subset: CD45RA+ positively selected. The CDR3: CASGRLAGVTYNEQFF. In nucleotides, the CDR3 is TGTGCCAGCGGTCGGCTAGCGGGAGTTACCTACAATGAGCAGTTCTTC.